Below are 18 T cell receptor beta chains sequenced from a single sample in a study of T cell clones after liver transplantation. TCRdb's copy holds only in-frame clones and misses some; the assay was immunoSEQ multiplex PCR. The table shows roughly 70,000 clones, with about nine tenths occurring only once. The sample was CD4+ T cells from blood, taken before liver transplant. The receptors were sampled from a human donor who received a liver transplant.

The chain combines TRBV11-3 with TRBJ2-1, with 14 bases matching TRBD2. Germline V CDR1 and CDR2: SGHNT, YENEEA. CDR3 size: 15 residues. With 3 bases clipped from V and 9 bases from J, the junction kept 4 bases outside the gene matches. CDR3 in DNA: TGTGCCAGCAGCTTCGGGACTAGCGGGAGTACTGAGCAGTTCTTC. Translating gives CASSFGTSGSTEQFF.

This clone was counted only a few times. CDR3 amino acids: CASSSDRGRGGYTF. The CDR3 DNA reads as TGTGCCAGCAGCAGCGACAGGGGGCGAGGGGGCTACACCTTC. The J gene is TRBJ1-2, the V gene TRBV2; the match to TRBD1 covers 10 bases. CDR1 and CDR2 from the germline V gene are SNHLY and FYNNEI. This CDR3 is 14 amino acids long. The J segment lost 8 bases and the V segment lost 6 bases, leaving 9 bases of the junction unmatched.

The chain is built from TRBV27 and TRBJ1-1; TRBD1 might be the D (5 bases). Per the germline V gene, CDR1 is MNHEY and CDR2 is SMNVEV (reference sequence). The CDR3 covers 15 residues. V was trimmed by 0 bases and J by 0 bases, leaving 8 bases between them. CDR3 residues: CASSLSHRLNTEAFF. The CDR3 DNA is TGTGCCAGCAGTTTATCGCACAGGCTGAACACTGAAGCTTTCTTT.

The J gene is TRBJ2-1, the V gene TRBV6-1, with a possible D match to TRBD2 (5 bases). Germline CDR1 is MNHNS and CDR2 is SASEGT. There are 13 residues in the CDR3. V lost 3 bases and J 8 bases, leaving 11 bases between the germline ends. CDR3 DNA: TGTGCCAGCAGTGATCTGGGCGGGTATGAGCAGTTCTTC. Its protein product is CASSDLGGYEQFF.

This rearrangement joins TRBV23-1 to TRBJ1-1; D is possibly TRBD1 (5 bases). TRBV23-1 is annotated as an ORF whose role is uncertain. Between the trimmed V and J ends, which lost 4 bases and 5 bases, there was a span of 17 bases. This CDR3 is built from 15 residues. This CDR3 is CASSRRRGVSTEAFF. DNA for the CDR3: TGCGCCAGCAGTCGAAGGAGAGGGGTTAGTACTGAAGCTTTCTTT.

V is TRBV19 and J is TRBJ1-1; D possibly corresponds to TRBD1 (5 bases). Deletions cut 6 bases from V and 2 bases from J, with 10 bases between. CDR1 and CDR2 from the germline V gene are LNHDA and SQIVND (reference sequence). This CDR3 has 13 amino acids. The CDR3 DNA reads TGTGCCAGTAGCCAGGGCGCTAACACTGAAGCTTTCTTT. It is translated as CASSQGANTEAFF.

Remarks on this clone: This sample includes further DNA sequences coding for the same CDR3. The CDR3 region has the DNA TGTGCCAGTAGTACTCAACAGGGGGCTGAAGCTTTCTTT. It encodes CASSTQQGAEAFF. The chain links TRBV19 to TRBJ1-1, with TRBD1 matching 8 bases. Looked up from germline, CDR1 is LNHDA and CDR2 is SQIVND (reference sequence). This CDR3 contains 13 residues. V shed 4 bases, J shed 6 bases, and the junction held 4 bases outside the gene matches.

The V call is TRBV12-5, the J call TRBJ2-5, with 9 bases identical to TRBD1. Trimming cost V 3 bases and J 4 bases; bases outside gene matches: 3. Germline loops: CDR1 LGHNT, CDR2 FRNRAP. This CDR3 region has 14 residues. CDR3 nucleotides: TGTGCTAGTGGTTTAACAGGGGGCGGAGAGACCCAGTACTTC. The encoded protein is CASGLTGGGETQYF.

The chain joins TRBV6-5 to TRBJ1-5; D call uncertain. The germline gives CDR1 MNHEY, CDR2 SVGAGI. V was shortened by 4 bases and J by 0 bases, with 7 bases between the two germline ends. The CDR3 length is 14 residues. CDR3 DNA sequence: TGTGCCAGCAGTTCCTCTTATAGCAATCAGCCCCAGCATTTT. As protein: CASSSSYSNQPQHF.

This clone was observed once. The chain employs TRBV5-4 and TRBJ2-1, with D unclear. The CDR3 is made up of 12 amino acids. V was pared by 4 bases and J by 8 bases, with 10 bases between. Germline V CDR1 and CDR2: SGHNT, YYREEE (reference sequence). The CDR3 protein is CASSPNHDEQFF. The CDR3 nucleotides read TGTGCCAGCAGCCCCAACCACGATGAGCAGTTCTTC.

The CDR3 protein is CASSLPGLAGTNEQFF. The CDR3 coding sequence is TGTGCCAGCAGCCTGCCGGGACTAGCGGGGACCAATGAGCAGTTCTTC. The genes are TRBV7-3 and TRBJ2-1; TRBD2 aligns across 13 bases. V shed 5 bases and J 6 bases; nucleotides not matched to a gene: 7. Germline assignment: CDR1 SGHTA and CDR2 FQGTGA. The CDR3 loop spans 16 amino acids.

V is TRBV19 and J is TRBJ1-5; no clear D gene. This CDR3 contains 17 residues. Germline CDR1 and CDR2: LNHDA and SQIVND (reference sequence). The V end lost 0 bases, the J end lost 0 bases, and 12 bases lay between the germline ends. CDR3 nucleotide sequence: TGTGCCAGTAGTATAGATCCCGCAGACTATAGCAATCAGCCCCAGCATTTT. Amino acid sequence: CASSIDPADYSNQPQHF. Variable domain in full (rest from reference TRBV19 and TRBJ1-5): DGGITQSPKYLFRKEGQNVTLSCEQNLNHDAMYWYRQDPGQGLRLIYYSQIVNDFQKGDIAEGYSVSREKKESFPLTVTSAQKNPTAFYLCASSIDPADYSNQPQHFGDGTRLSIL.

V gene TRBV19 combines with J gene TRBJ2-7; the match to TRBD1 covers 8 bases. In germline, CDR1 is LNHDA, CDR2 SQIVND (reference sequence). Germline trimming cut 7 bases from V and 1 base from J; bases unmatched to any gene: 6. This CDR3 region has 14 residues. DNA for the CDR3: TGTGCCAGTAAAGTTACAGGGGGATCCTACGAGCAGTACTTC. As protein: CASKVTGGSYEQYF.

The V and J genes are TRBV7-9 and TRBJ2-7; unclear D gene. The CDR3 is made up of 12 amino acids. From germline, CDR1 is SEHNR and CDR2 FQNEAQ (reference sequence). Between the trimmed V and J ends, which lost 3 bases and 6 bases, there was a span of 9 bases. The chain's CDR3 is CASSFESREQYF. In nucleotides, the CDR3 is TGTGCCAGCAGCTTCGAGTCACGCGAGCAGTACTTC.

CDR3 sequence reads: CASSLQSAGGSGELFF. The DNA of the CDR3 is TGCGCCAGCAGCTTGCAGTCCGCGGGAGGCTCGGGGGAGCTGTTTTTT. This sequence joins TRBV5-1 and TRBJ2-2, with TRBD2 matching over 8 bases. After removal of 1 base from V and 8 bases from J, the junction contained 10 bases not matched to a gene. The CDR3 totals 16 residues. The germline V gene has CDR1 SGHRS and CDR2 YFSETQ.

V and J are TRBV28 and TRBJ2-3; 10 bases are shared with TRBD1. Trimming at V came to 5 bases and at J to 4 bases, leaving 6 bases not matched to a gene. The length of the CDR3 is 15 residues. The germline V gene encodes CDR1 MDHEN and CDR2 SYDVKM. The CDR3 DNA sequence: TGTGCCAGCAGTCTAGGGGGACAGGGGTCAGATACGCAGTATTTT. This encodes CASSLGGQGSDTQYF.

V is TRBV7-6 and J is TRBJ1-1; 9 nucleotides match TRBD1. Unmatched junction bases numbered 11, after V lost 5 bases and J lost 4 bases. Germline V gene data show CDR1 as SGHVS and CDR2 as FNYEAQ. The CDR3 runs to 16 residues. CDR3: CASSQRQGGLLTEAFF. The CDR3 nucleotides are TGTGCCAGCAGCCAAAGACAGGGGGGACTCCTCACTGAAGCTTTCTTT.

V gene TRBV7-2 combines with J gene TRBJ2-5; D possibly corresponds to TRBD1 (6 bases). CDR3 length equals 12 residues. Between the trimmed V and J ends, which lost 3 bases and 5 bases, there was a span of 7 bases. Germline V gene lookup returns CDR1 SGHTA and CDR2 FQGNSA. For the CDR3, the DNA is TGTGCCAGCAGCTTCGACAGGGAGACCCAGTACTTC. It codes for CASSFDRETQYF.